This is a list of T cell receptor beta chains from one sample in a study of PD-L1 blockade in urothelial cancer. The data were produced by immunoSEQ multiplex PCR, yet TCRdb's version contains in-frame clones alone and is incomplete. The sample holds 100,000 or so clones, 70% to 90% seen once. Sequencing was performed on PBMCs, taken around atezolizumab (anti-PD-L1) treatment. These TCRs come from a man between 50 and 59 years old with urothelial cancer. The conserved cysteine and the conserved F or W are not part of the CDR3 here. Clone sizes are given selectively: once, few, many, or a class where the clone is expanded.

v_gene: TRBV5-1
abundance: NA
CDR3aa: ASSQGQGAGNTIY

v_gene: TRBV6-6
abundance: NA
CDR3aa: ATGTSGRTSTDTQY

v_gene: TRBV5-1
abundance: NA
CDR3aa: ASSFRLGQGGHEQY

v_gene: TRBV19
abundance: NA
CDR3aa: ASTYQGDGSYEQY

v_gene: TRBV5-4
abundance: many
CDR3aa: ASSLYGGNEQY

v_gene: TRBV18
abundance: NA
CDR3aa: ASSPSRQGDYGYT

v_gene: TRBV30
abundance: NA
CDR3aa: AWKLSPAGGLYTGELF

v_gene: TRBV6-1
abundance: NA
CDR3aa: ASSEGSSFRYGYT

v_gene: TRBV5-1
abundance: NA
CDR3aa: ASSPGEVSTDTQY

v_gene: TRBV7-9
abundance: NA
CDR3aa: ASSLAPGNQPQH

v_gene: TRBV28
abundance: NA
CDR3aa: ASSNGLAGGPYEQY

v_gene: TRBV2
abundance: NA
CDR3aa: ASRTGGTGELF

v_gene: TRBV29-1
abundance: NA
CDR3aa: SVGRRTGGTDTQY

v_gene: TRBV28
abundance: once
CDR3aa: ASSPGTSSPSYEQY

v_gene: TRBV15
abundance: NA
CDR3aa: ATSRGTGSYEQY

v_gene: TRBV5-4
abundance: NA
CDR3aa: ASSLGGTSGNNEQF

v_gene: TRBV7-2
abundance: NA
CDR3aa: ASSRGLAGYEQY

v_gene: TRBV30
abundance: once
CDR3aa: AWDSGTYEQY

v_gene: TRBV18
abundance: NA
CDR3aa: ASSPSGSSYNSPLH

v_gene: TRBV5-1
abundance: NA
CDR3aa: ASSLVLENTEAF

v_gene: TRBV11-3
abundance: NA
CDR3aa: ASSLYSSAGGPENEQF

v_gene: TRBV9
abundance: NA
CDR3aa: ASSVGDKGGGGGETQY

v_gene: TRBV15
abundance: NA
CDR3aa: ATSRGFGETQY

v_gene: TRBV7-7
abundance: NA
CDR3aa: ASSLGTRYEQY

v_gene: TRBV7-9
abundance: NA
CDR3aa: ASSLSRGHSSGANVLT

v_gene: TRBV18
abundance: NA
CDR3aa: ASSPSPAPIEYGYT

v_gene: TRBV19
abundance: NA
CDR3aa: ASSMKQYYGYT

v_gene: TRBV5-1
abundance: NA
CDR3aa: ASSFGDNSEKLF

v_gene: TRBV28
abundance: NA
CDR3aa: ASSPQGLAGTGELF

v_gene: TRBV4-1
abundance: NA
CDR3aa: ASSQEGPRTGDREQY

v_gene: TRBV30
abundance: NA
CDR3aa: AWSGLAGGPADTQY

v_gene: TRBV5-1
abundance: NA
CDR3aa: ASSLPGLAGDGYT

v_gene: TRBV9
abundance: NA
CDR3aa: ASSVNVHHSSYNEQF

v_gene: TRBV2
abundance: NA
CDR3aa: ASSEEGTSGRREQY

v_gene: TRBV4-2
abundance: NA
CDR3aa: ASSQDWGDRAHNEQF